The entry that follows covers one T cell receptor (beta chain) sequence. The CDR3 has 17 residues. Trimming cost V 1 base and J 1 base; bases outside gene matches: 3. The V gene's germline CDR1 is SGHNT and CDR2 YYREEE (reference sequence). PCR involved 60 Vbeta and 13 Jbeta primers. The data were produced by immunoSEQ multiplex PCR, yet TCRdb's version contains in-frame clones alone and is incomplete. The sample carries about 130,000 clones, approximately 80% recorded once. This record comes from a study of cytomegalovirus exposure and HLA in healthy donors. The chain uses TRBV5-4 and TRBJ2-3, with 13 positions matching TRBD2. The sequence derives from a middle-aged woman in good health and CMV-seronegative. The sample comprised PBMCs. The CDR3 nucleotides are TGTGCCAGCAGCTTGACACTAGCGGGGGGGGGCACAGATACGCAGTATTTT. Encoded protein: CASSLTLAGGGTDTQYF.